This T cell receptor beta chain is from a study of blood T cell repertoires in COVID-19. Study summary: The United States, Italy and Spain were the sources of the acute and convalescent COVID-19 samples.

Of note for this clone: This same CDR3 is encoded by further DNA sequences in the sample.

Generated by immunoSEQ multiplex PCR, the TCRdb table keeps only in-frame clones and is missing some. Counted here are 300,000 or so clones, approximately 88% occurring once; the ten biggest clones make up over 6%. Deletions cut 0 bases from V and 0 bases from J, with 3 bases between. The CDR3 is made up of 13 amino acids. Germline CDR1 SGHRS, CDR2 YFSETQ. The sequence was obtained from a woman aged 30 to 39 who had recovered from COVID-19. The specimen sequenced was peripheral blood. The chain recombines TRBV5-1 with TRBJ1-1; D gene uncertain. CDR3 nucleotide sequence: TGCGCCAGCAGCTTGGCGGTGAACACTGAAGCTTTCTTT. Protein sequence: CASSLAVNTEAFF.